The 14 T cell receptor beta chains below were found in one sample sequenced in a study of vaccination effects on CD4 cells after COVID-19. Profiled with immunoSEQ multiplex PCR; TCRdb holds only in-frame clones, not every one. The sample contains tens of thousands of clones, 73% of which appear only once. Pools of viral peptides were used by the ViraFEST assay to expand antigen-specific CD4+ T cells ahead of sequencing. Subsequent to 10 days of culture, CD4+ T cells were isolated. Either the BNT162b2 or mRNA-1273 vaccine was given to participants in two doses. No antigens are known for them. Sequences were derived from CD4+ T cells from PBMCs cultured with SARS-CoV-2 spike peptides, sampled after COVID-19 vaccination. The origin of the receptors is a human donor who received a COVID-19 vaccine.

The sample holds a few counts of this clone. The CDR3 bases are TGCGCCAGCAGTGAGTCAGGTGGGGGCGTTATGAACACTGAAGCTTTCTTT. It specifies CASSESGGGVMNTEAFF. This chain uses TRBV10-2 with TRBJ1-1; weak D call: TRBD1 (6 bases). CDR3 length equals 17 residues. Trimming cost V 0 bases and J 0 bases, with 14 bases left between them. Germline V gene data show CDR1 as WSHSY and CDR2 as SAAADI.

CDR3 DNA sequence: TGTGCCAGCAGCCGGATAGTAACGGCCGGACGTAGGATCTACGAGCAGTACTTC. This translates into CASSRIVTAGRRIYEQYF. The rearrangement uses TRBV9 and TRBJ2-7; D is undetermined. Germline-derived CDR1 and CDR2 are SGDLS and YYNGEE. The V end was cut by 4 bases, the J end by 3 bases, with 26 bases between. This CDR3 region has 18 residues.

This clone was counted a few times. V usage is TRBV19 and J usage is TRBJ2-7; D unresolved. Deletions cut 6 bases from V and 2 bases from J, with 14 bases between. The germline V gene has CDR1 LNHDA and CDR2 SQIVND (reference sequence). The CDR3 extends over 14 amino acids. The CDR3 region has the DNA TGTGCCAGTAGCAGTCCTCCACACACCTACGAGCAGTACTTC. Translating gives CASSSPPHTYEQYF.

The chain joins TRBV7-6 to TRBJ2-1; 8 nucleotides line up with TRBD2. The V gene's germline CDR1 is SGHVS and CDR2 FNYEAQ. V shed 5 bases, J shed 2 bases, and the junction held 8 bases outside the gene matches. The CDR3 consists of 16 residues. In nucleotides, the CDR3 is TGTGCCAGCAGCAGGGGCGGTAGCGGGGCCTACAATGAGCAGTTCTTC. Protein: CASSRGGSGAYNEQFF.

This chain uses TRBV5-6 with TRBJ2-7; no definite D call. V was shortened by 3 bases and J by 2 bases, with 15 bases between the two germline ends. Looked up from germline, CDR1 is SGHDT and CDR2 is YYEEEE. The CDR3 sequence is 15 residues long. DNA for the CDR3: TGTGCCAGCAGCTCTGTTGGTTGGGCCCCCTACGAGCAGTACTTC. Its translation: CASSSVGWAPYEQYF.

CDR3 DNA sequence: TGTGCCTGGACGGAGCCTCTCACTGAAGCTTTCTTT. Its protein product is CAWTEPLTEAFF. This chain connects TRBV30 to TRBJ1-1; D remains unclear. Trimming cost V 4 bases and J 4 bases, with 10 bases left between them. The V gene's germline CDR1 is GTSNPN and CDR2 SVGIG (reference sequence). The CDR3 has 12 amino acids.

This clone was observed a few times. This chain joins TRBV27 and TRBJ1-1; no definite D call. The CDR3 spans 13 residues. Between the trimmed V and J ends, which lost 1 base and 8 bases, there was a span of 11 bases. From germline, CDR1 is MNHEY and CDR2 SMNVEV (reference sequence). As DNA, the CDR3 is TGTGCCAGCAGTTTATATCCTGGCAGCGAAGCTTTCTTT. Translating gives CASSLYPGSEAFF.

DNA of the CDR3: TGTGCCAGCAGCCCCCCGGGACTAGCGGGTGGTACGCAGTATTTT. Residues: CASSPPGLAGGTQYF. The rearrangement links TRBV7-2 to TRBJ2-3; 12 bases are shared with TRBD2. The length of the CDR3 is 15 residues. V lost 5 bases to trimming and J lost 8 bases; unmatched junction nucleotides: 8. Germline assignment: CDR1 SGHTA and CDR2 FQGNSA.

V and J are TRBV18 and TRBJ2-7; a weak D match, TRBD1 (6 bases). Germline V lookup: CDR1 KGHSH, CDR2 LQKENI. Deletions cut 4 bases from V and 3 bases from J, with 13 bases between. The CDR3 consists of 14 residues. CDR3 sequence reads: CASSQTRDIYEQYF. In nucleotides, the CDR3 is TGTGCCAGCTCACAAACCCGGGACATCTACGAGCAGTACTTC.

The chain joins TRBV21-1 to TRBJ2-3; no check of the table's D call, TRBD2, against the DNA was made. TRBV21-1 is termed a pseudogene. The CDR3 sequence is 16 residues long. In nucleotides, the CDR3 is TGTGCCAGCATACCCGGGACTAGCGGGGACACAGATACGCAGTATTTT. Protein sequence: CASIPGTSGDTDTQYF.

The chain has TRBV2 and TRBJ2-1, with D uncertain. Trimming removed 2 bases from V and 5 bases from J, with 10 bases in between. The CDR3 runs to 14 residues. Germline CDR1 SNHLY, CDR2 FYNNEI. CDR3: CASSERRTNNEQFF. In DNA, the CDR3 is TGTGCCAGCAGTGAAAGGCGGACCAACAATGAGCAGTTCTTC.

The chain uses TRBV6-5 and TRBJ2-5, with TRBD1 matching over 10 bases. Germline trimming cut 6 bases from V and 5 bases from J; bases unmatched to any gene: 6. CDR1 and CDR2 (germline): MNHEY, SVGAGI. The CDR3 has 14 amino acids. In DNA, the CDR3 is TGTGCCAGCAGGACAGGGGGCCCCGGGGAGACCCAGTACTTC. Residues: CASRTGGPGETQYF.

The chain is built from TRBV3-1 (or the pseudogene TRBV3-2) and TRBJ1-3; D not resolved. Trimming stripped 4 bases from V and 0 bases from J, with 13 bases between. In germline, CDR1 is LGHDT, CDR2 YNNKEL (reference sequence). This CDR3 region has 16 residues. The CDR3 coding sequence is TGTGCCAGCAGCCCCTTAGATGGTAGCTCTGGAAACACCATATATTTT. Amino acids: CASSPLDGSSGNTIYF.

The chain combines TRBV6-5 with TRBJ1-2, with TRBD1 identical over 12 bases. The J segment lost 7 bases and the V segment lost 8 bases, leaving 2 bases of the junction unmatched. The CDR3 consists of 12 residues. Germline V CDR1 and CDR2: MNHEY, SVGAGI. CDR3 sequence: CASGTGGLGYTF. The CDR3 bases are TGTGCCAGCGGGACAGGGGGCCTTGGCTACACCTTC.